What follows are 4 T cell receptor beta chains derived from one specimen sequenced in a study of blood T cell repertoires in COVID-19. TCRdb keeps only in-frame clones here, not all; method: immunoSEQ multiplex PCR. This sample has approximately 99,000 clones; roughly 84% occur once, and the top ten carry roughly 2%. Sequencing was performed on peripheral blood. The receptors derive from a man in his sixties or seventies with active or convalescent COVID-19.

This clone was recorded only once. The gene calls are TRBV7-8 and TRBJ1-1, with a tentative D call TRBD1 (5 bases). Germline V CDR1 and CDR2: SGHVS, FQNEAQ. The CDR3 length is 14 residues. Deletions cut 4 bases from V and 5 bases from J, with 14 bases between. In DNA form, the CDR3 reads TGTGCCAGCAGCTACCTGGACGGGGGTACTGAAGCTTTCTTT. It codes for CASSYLDGGTEAFF. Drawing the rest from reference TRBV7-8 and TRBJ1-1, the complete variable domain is GAGVSQSPRYKVAKRGQDVALRCDPISGHVSLFWYQQALGQGPEFLTYFQNEAQLDKSGLPSDRFFAERPEGSVSTLKIQRTQQEDSAVYLCASSYLDGGTEAFFGQGTRLTVV.

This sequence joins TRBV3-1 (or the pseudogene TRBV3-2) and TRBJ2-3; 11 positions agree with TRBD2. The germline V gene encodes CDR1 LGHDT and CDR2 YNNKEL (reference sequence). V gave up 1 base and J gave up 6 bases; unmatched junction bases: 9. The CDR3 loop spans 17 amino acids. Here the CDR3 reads CASSQVGSGGAGDTQYF. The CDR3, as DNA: TGTGCCAGCAGCCAAGTTGGTAGCGGGGGGGCCGGCGATACGCAGTATTTT.

CDR3 loop: CASRPGLAGGQFF. The CDR3, as DNA: TGCGCCAGCAGACCGGGACTAGCGGGGGGGCAGTTCTTC. V is TRBV5-1 and J is TRBJ2-1; 15 bases align to TRBD2. V lost 5 bases and J lost 12; bases outside the gene matches: 3. This CDR3 is 13 amino acids long. CDR1 and CDR2 from the germline V gene are SGHRS and YFSETQ.

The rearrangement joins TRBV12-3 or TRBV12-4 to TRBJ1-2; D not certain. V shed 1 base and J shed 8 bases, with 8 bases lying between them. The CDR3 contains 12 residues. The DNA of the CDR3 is TGTGCCAGCAGTTTAGTAGGGAGAGGCTACACCTTC. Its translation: CASSLVGRGYTF.